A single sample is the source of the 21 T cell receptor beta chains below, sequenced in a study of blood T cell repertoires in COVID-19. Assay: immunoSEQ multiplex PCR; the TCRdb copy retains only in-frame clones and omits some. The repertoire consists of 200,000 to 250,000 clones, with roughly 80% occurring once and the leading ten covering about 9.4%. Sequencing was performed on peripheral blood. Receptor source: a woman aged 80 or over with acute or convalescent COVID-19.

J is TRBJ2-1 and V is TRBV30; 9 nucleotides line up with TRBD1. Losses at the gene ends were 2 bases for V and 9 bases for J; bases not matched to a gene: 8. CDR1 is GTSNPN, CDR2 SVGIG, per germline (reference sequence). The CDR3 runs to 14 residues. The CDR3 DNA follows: TGTGCCTGGAGTAACAGGGGGCTCTTGTCTGAGCAGTTCTTC. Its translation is CAWSNRGLLSEQFF.

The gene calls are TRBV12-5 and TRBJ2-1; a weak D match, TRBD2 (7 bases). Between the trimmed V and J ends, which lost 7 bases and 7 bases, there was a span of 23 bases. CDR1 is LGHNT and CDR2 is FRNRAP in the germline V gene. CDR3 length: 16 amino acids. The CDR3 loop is CASALYEGGPSNEQFF. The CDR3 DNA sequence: TGTGCTAGTGCCCTTTATGAGGGGGGGCCGTCTAATGAGCAGTTCTTC.

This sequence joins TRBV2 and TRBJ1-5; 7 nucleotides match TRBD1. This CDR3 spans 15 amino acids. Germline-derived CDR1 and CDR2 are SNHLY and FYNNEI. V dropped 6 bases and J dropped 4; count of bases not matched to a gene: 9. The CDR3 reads CASRQESTGNQPQHF. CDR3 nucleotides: TGTGCCAGCAGACAAGAGTCGACAGGGAATCAGCCCCAGCATTTT.

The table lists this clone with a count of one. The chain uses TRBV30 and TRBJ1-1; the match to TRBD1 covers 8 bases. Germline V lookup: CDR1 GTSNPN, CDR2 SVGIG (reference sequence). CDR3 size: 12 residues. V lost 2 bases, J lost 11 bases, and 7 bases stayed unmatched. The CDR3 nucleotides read TGTGCCTGGAGTACGGACAGGGTGAAGGCTTTCTTT. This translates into CAWSTDRVKAFF. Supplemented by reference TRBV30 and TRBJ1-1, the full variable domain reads SQTIHQWPATLVQPVGSPLSLECTVEGTSNPNLYWYRQAAGRGLQLLFYSVGIGQISSEVPQNLSASRPQDRQFILSSKKLLLSDSGFYLCAWSTDRVKAFFGQGTRLTVV.

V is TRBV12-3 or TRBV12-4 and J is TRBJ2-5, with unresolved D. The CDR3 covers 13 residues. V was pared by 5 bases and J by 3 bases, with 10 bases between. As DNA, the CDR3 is TGTGCCAGCAGTCCAACAAGAAAAGAGACCCAGTACTTC. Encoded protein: CASSPTRKETQYF.

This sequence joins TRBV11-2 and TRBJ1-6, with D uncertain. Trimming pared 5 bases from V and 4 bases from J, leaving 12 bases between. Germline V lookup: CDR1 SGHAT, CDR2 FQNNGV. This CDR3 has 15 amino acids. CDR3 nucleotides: TGTGCCAGCAGCACTAACCCGCCTTATAATTCACCCCTCCACTTT. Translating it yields CASSTNPPYNSPLHF.

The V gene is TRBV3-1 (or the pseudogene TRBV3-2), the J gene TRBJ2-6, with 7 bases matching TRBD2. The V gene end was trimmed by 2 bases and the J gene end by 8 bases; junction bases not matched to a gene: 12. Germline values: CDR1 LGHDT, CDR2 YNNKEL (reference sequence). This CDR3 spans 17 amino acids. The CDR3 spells CASSQLSSGRWTNVLTF. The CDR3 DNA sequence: TGTGCCAGCAGCCAATTGTCTAGCGGACGGTGGACCAACGTCCTGACTTTC.

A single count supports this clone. The chain's CDR3 is CASSPPSTGALRNTEAFF. CDR3 nucleotides: TGTGCCAGCTCACCCCCCTCGACAGGGGCTTTGAGGAACACTGAAGCTTTCTTT. V and J are TRBV18 and TRBJ1-1; 8 bases map to TRBD1. V shed 3 bases and J 1 base; nucleotides not matched to a gene: 13. Germline-derived CDR1 and CDR2 are KGHSH and LQKENI. This CDR3 contains 18 residues.

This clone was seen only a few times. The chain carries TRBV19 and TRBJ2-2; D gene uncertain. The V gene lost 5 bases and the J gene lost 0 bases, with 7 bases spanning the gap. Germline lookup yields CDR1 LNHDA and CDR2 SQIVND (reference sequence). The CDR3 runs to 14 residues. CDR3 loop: CASSGQTNTGELFF. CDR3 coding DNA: TGTGCCAGTAGTGGCCAGACGAACACCGGGGAGCTGTTTTTT.

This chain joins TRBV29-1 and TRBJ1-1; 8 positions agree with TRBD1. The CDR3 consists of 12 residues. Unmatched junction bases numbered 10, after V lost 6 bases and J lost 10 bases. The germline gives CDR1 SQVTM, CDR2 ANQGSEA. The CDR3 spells CSVYPGQGTAFF. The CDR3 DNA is TGCAGCGTATACCCAGGACAGGGCACAGCTTTCTTT.

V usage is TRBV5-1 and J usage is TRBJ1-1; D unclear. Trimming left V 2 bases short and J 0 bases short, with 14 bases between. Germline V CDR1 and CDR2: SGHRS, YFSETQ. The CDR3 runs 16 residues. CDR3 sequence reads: CASSLLSRQMNTEAFF. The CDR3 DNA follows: TGCGCCAGCAGCTTATTAAGTAGACAAATGAACACTGAAGCTTTCTTT.

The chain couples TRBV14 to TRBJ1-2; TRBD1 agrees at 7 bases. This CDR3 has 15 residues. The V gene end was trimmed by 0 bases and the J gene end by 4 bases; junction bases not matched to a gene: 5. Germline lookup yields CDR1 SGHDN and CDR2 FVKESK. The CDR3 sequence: CASSQDLTGSYGYTF. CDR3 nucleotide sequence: TGTGCCAGCAGCCAAGATCTGACAGGGAGCTATGGCTACACCTTC.

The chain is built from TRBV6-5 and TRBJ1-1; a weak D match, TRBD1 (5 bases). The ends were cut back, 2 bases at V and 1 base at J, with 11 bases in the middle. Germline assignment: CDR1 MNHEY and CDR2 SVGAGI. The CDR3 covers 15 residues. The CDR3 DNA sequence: TGTGCCAGCAGTTACCACGCGGGGCCGAACACTGAAGCTTTCTTT. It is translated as CASSYHAGPNTEAFF.

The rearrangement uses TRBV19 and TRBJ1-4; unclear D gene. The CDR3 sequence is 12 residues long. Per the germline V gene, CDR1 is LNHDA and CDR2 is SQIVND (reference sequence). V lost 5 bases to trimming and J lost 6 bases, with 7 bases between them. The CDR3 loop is CASSFHHEKLFF. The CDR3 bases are TGTGCCAGTAGTTTCCATCATGAAAAACTGTTTTTT.

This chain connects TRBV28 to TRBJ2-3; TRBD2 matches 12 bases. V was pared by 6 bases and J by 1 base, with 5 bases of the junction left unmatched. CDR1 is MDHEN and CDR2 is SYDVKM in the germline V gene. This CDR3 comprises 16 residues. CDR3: CASRPRLAGGTDTQYF. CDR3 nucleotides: TGTGCCAGCAGACCCCGACTAGCGGGAGGCACAGATACGCAGTATTTT.

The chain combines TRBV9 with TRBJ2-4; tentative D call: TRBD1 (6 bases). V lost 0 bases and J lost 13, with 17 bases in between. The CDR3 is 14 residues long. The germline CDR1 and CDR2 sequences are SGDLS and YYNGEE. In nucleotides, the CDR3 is TGTGCCAGCAGCGTAGCTAGCAGGGGTTCATTCCAGTACTTC. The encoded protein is CASSVASRGSFQYF.

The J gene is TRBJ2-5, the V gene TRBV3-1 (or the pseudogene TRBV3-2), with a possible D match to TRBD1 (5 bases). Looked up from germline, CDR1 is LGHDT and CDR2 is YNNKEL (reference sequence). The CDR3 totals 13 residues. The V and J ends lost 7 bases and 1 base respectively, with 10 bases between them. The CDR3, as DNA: TGTGCCAGCAACTCAGGGATCCAAGAGACCCAGTACTTC. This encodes CASNSGIQETQYF.

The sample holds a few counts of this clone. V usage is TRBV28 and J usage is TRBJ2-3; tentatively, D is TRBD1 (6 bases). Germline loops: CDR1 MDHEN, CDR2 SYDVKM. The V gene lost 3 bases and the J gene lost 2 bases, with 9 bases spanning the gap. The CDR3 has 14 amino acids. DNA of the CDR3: TGTGCCAGCAGTTTTACAGGGTACACAGATACGCAGTATTTT. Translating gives CASSFTGYTDTQYF.

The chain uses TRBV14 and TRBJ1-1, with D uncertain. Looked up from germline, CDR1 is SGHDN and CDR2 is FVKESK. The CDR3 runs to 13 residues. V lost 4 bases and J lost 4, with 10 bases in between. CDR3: CASSRSGGTEAFF. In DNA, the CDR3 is TGTGCCAGCAGCCGATCGGGAGGCACTGAAGCTTTCTTT.

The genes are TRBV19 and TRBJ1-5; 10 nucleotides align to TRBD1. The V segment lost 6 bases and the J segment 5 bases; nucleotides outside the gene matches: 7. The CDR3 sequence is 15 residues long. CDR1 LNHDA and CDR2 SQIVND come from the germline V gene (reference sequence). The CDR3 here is CASRGPTGGDQPQHF. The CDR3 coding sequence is TGTGCCAGTAGGGGACCGACAGGGGGCGATCAGCCCCAGCATTTT.

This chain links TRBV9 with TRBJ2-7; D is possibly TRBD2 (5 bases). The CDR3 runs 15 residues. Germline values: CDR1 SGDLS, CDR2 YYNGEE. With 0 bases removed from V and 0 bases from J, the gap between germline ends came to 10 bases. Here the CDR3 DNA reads TGTGCCAGCAGCGTAGGTGGCGGGCTCTCCTACGAGCAGTACTTC. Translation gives CASSVGGGLSYEQYF.